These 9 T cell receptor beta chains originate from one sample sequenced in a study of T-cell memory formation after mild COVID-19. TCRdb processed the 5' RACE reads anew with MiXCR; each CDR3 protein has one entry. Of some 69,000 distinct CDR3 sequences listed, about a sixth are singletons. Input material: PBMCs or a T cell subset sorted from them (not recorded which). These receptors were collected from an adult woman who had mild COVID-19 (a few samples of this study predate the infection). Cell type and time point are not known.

CDR3: CASSLQYQETQYF. The CDR3 DNA reads TGTGCCAGCAGTCTACAGTACCAAGAGACCCAGTACTTC. The chain recombines TRBV12-3 or TRBV12-4 with TRBJ2-5; D gene unclear. The CDR3 runs to 13 residues. Trimming cost V 5 bases and J 0 bases, with 7 bases left between them.

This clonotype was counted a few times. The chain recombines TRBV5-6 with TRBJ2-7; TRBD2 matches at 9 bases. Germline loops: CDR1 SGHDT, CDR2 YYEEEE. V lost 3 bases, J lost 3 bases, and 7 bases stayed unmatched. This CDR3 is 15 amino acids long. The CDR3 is CASSSRTSEIYEQYF. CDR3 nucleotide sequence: TGTGCCAGCAGCTCTCGGACTAGCGAGATCTACGAGCAGTACTTC. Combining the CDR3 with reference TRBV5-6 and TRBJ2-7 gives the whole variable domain DAGVTQSPTHLIKTRGQQVTLRCSPKSGHDTVSWYQQALGQGPQFIFQYYEEEERQRGNFPDRFSGHQFPNYSSELNVNALLLGDSALYLCASSSRTSEIYEQYFGPGTRLTVT.

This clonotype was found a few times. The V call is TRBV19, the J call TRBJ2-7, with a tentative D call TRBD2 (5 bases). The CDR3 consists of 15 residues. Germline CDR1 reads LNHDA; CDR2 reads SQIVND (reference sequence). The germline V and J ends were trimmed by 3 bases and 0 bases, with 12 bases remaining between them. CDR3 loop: CASSISAASSYEQYF. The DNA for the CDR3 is TGTGCCAGTAGTATCTCAGCGGCTAGCTCCTACGAGCAGTACTTC.

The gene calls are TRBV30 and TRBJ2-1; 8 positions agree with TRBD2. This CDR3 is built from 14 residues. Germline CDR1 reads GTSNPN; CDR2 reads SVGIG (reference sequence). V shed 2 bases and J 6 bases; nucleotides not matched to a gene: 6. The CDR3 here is CAWSWGLGINEQFF. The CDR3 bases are TGTGCCTGGAGTTGGGGACTAGGAATCAATGAGCAGTTCTTC. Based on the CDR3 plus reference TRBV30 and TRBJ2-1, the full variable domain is SQTIHQWPATLVQPVGSPLSLECTVEGTSNPNLYWYRQAAGRGLQLLFYSVGIGQISSEVPQNLSASRPQDRQFILSSKKLLLSDSGFYLCAWSWGLGINEQFFGPGTRLTVL.

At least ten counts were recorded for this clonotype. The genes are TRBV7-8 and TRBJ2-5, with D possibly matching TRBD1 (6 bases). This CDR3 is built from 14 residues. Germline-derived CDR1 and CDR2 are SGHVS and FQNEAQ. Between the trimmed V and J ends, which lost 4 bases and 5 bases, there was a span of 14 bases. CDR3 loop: CASSSPTDRETQYF. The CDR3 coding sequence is TGTGCCAGCAGCTCCCCGACAGACAGGGAGACCCAGTACTTC.

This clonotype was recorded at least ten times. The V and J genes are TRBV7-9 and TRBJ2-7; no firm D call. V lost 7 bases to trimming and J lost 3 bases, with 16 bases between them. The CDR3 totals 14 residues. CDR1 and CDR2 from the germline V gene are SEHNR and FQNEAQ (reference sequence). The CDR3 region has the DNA TGTGCCAGCACCCCCCCAGGACCTAGCTACGAGCAGTACTTC. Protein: CASTPPGPSYEQYF.

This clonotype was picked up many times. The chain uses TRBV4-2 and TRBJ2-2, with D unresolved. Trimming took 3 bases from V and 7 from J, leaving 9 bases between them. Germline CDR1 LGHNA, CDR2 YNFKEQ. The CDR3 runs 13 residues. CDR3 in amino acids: CASSHEGDGELFF. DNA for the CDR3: TGTGCCAGCAGCCATGAAGGCGACGGGGAGCTGTTTTTT.

This chain's CDR3 is CASSLGTSGGYTDTQYF. CDR3 nucleotide sequence: TGTGCCAGCAGTTTAGGGACTAGCGGGGGGTACACAGATACGCAGTATTTT. The chain carries TRBV28 and TRBJ2-3; TRBD2 aligns across 15 bases. CDR1 is MDHEN and CDR2 is SYDVKM in the germline V gene. V dropped 2 bases and J dropped 2; count of bases not matched to a gene: 2. The CDR3 runs 17 residues.

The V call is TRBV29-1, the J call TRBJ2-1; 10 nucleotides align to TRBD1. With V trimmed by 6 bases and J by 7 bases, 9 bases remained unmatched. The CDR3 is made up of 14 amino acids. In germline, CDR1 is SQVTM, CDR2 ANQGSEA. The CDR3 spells CSVAGTGAENEQFF. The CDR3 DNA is TGCAGCGTGGCCGGGACAGGGGCCGAGAATGAGCAGTTCTTC.